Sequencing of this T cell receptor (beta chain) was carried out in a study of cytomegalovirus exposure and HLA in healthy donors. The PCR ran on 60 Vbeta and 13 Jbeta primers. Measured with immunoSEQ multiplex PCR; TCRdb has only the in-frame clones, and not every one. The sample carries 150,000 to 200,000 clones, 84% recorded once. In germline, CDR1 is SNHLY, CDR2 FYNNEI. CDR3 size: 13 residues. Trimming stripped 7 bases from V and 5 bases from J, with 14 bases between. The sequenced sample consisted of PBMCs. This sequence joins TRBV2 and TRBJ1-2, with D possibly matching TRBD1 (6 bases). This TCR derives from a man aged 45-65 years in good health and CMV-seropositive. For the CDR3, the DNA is TGTGCCAGCACGGGGACACCAGTTTATGGCTACACCTTC. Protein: CASTGTPVYGYTF.